This entry is about one T cell receptor (beta chain). Additional DNA sequences in this sample encode the identical CDR3. Germline CDR1 GTSNPN, CDR2 SVGIG (reference sequence). This CDR3 contains 12 residues. V was shortened by 4 bases and J by 4 bases, with 11 bases between the two germline ends. This entry is derived from a study of shared clonotypes between healthy human individuals. Execution of the assay was at deep level. Using immunoSEQ multiplex PCR, the repertoire was profiled, and TCRdb retains in-frame clones only, with some absent. The sample lists 1,400,000 or so clones; approximately 98.5% were seen once.

The specimen sequenced was naive CD4+ T cells sorted from blood. This sample's subset: CD45RA+ positively selected. The chain is built from TRBV30 and TRBJ2-7; maybe TRBD2 (6 bases). The sequence was collected from a man aged 25-40 years in good health. CDR3 loop: CAWNGGAYEQYF. In nucleotides, the CDR3 is TGTGCCTGGAATGGAGGGGCTTACGAGCAGTACTTC.